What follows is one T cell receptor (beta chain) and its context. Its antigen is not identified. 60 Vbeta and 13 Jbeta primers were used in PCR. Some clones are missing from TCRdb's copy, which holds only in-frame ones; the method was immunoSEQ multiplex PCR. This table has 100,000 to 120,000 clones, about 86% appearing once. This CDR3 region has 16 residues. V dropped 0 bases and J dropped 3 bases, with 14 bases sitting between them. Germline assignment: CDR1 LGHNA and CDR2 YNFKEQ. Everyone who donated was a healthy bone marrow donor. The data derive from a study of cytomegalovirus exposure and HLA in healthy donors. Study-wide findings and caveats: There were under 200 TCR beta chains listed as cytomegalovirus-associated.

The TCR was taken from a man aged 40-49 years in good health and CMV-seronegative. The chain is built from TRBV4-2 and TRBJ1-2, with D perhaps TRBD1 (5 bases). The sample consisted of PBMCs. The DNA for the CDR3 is TGTGCCAGCAGCCAAGAGTCAGGCAGGGAACACTATGGCTACACCTTC. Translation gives CASSQESGREHYGYTF.